This T cell receptor (beta chain) derives from a study of T cell responses to AZD1222 COVID-19 vaccine. With respect to this clone: Its antigen is as yet unknown.

CDR1 ENHRY and CDR2 SYGVKD come from the germline V gene. V shed 3 bases and J shed 6 bases, with 6 bases lying between them. This CDR3 comprises 11 residues. The method was immunoSEQ multiplex PCR; TCRdb's version includes in-frame clones alone and lacks a portion of them. The data show tens of thousands of clones, more than 75% seen once. Study findings and constraints: As reported, nearly half of all spike-specific TCRs target variant regions that are unmutated.

The sample here was peripheral blood, taken on day 0 of AZD1222 vaccination. The TCR comes from an adult in good health. The chain uses TRBV10-3 and TRBJ2-7; D call uncertain. CDR3 bases: TGTGCCATCAGTGAAGTGCGCGAGCAGTACTTC. It yields the protein CAISEVREQYF.